Following are 19 T cell receptor beta chains from one sample sequenced in a study of blood T cell repertoires in COVID-19 (dated by TCRdb to between 2020 and 2021). The library was prepared using the immunoSEQ multiplex PCR assay. Imported from immuneACCESS, the table was reduced by TCRdb to in-frame sequences with V and J called. These copies leave out some clones; in studies compared against another copy, an unresolved V gene accounts for under half, and the cause of the remainder is not known. A total of a few hundred thousand clones appear in this sample, approximately 90% of them only once. Roughly 0.8% of the sample lies in the top ten. Sequenced input: peripheral blood. All receptors come from a man aged 25-45 years with acute or convalescent COVID-19.

The chain links TRBV30 to TRBJ1-2; D is possibly TRBD1 (5 bases). The CDR3 covers 16 residues. Germline V gene lookup returns CDR1 GTSNPN and CDR2 SVGIG (reference sequence). V dropped 0 bases and J dropped 4 bases, with 18 bases sitting between them. The CDR3 protein is CAWSVSPGRVGYGYTF. The DNA for the CDR3 is TGTGCCTGGAGTGTCAGTCCAGGGAGGGTGGGCTATGGCTACACCTTC. The whole variable domain, filled in from reference TRBV30 and TRBJ1-2, reads SQTIHQWPATLVQPVGSPLSLECTVEGTSNPNLYWYRQAAGRGLQLLFYSVGIGQISSEVPQNLSASRPQDRQFILSSKKLLLSDSGFYLCAWSVSPGRVGYGYTFGSGTRLTVV.

The rearrangement joins TRBV5-3 to TRBJ2-5, with a tentative D call TRBD2 (6 bases). TRBV5-3 is sorted into the ORF group, with uncertain function. Trimming stripped 5 bases from V and 1 base from J, with 15 bases between. This CDR3 has 15 residues. CDR3 sequence reads: CARSQPPGAQETQYF. DNA for the CDR3: TGTGCCAGAAGTCAGCCTCCGGGAGCCCAAGAGACCCAGTACTTC.

The chain couples TRBV5-1 to TRBJ2-1, with 9 bases that match TRBD1. The junction had 7 bases not matched to a gene; V was cut back by 3 bases and J by 9 bases. Germline V lookup: CDR1 SGHRS, CDR2 YFSETQ. This CDR3 spans 14 amino acids. The CDR3 nucleotides are TGCGCCAGCAGCTCACAGACAGGGGGGGGTGAGCAGTTCTTC. This translates into CASSSQTGGGEQFF. Full variable domain (outside the CDR3, taken from reference TRBV5-1 and TRBJ2-1): KAGVTQTPRYLIKTRGQQVTLSCSPISGHRSVSWYQQTPGQGLQFLFEYFSETQRNKGNFPGRFSGRQFSNSRSEMNVSTLELGDSALYLCASSSQTGGGEQFFGPGTRLTVL.

V gene TRBV11-2 combines with J gene TRBJ2-1; 8 nucleotides align to TRBD2. Germline values: CDR1 SGHAT, CDR2 FQNNGV. The CDR3 covers 12 residues. The trim removed 5 bases at V and 15 bases at J, leaving 9 bases unmatched. The CDR3 sequence is CASSPRREDLFF. CDR3 DNA sequence: TGTGCCAGCAGCCCTAGGCGGGAGGATCTGTTCTTC.

The chain carries TRBV7-2 and TRBJ2-1; 7 nucleotides agree with TRBD2. The CDR3 runs 16 residues. V trimming: 5 bases; J trimming: 5 bases; junction bases outside the gene matches: 12. The germline gives CDR1 SGHTA, CDR2 FQGNSA. CDR3: CASSPFHSGPHNEQFF. The CDR3 nucleotides read TGTGCCAGCAGCCCGTTTCATAGCGGGCCCCACAATGAGCAGTTCTTC.

The chain recombines TRBV29-1 with TRBJ2-3; D is perhaps TRBD2 (5 bases). CDR1 is SQVTM, CDR2 ANQGSEA, per germline. Trimming shortened V by 4 bases and J by 3 bases, and 8 bases separated the two germline ends. This CDR3 is built from 12 residues. CDR3 sequence: CSVVEGTDTQYF. The CDR3 bases are TGCAGCGTTGTCGAGGGAACAGATACGCAGTATTTT.

This rearrangement joins TRBV11-2 to TRBJ1-5; D not certain. V lost 5 bases, J lost 6 bases, and 11 bases lay in between. Germline CDR1 and CDR2: SGHAT and FQNNGV. The CDR3 is 13 amino acids. The CDR3 coding sequence is TGTGCCAGCAGCGCCTACCGGGGTCAGCCCCAGCATTTT. Translation gives CASSAYRGQPQHF. The full variable domain, rest sourced from reference TRBV11-2 and TRBJ1-5, is EAGVAQSPRYKIIEKRQSVAFWCNPISGHATLYWYQQILGQGPKLLIQFQNNGVVDDSQLPKDRFSAERLKGVDSTLKIQPAKLEDSAVYLCASSAYRGQPQHFGDGTRLSIL.

This chain joins TRBV10-2 and TRBJ2-3; 12 bases match TRBD2. The CDR3 runs 19 residues. From germline, CDR1 is WSHSY and CDR2 SAAADI. After removal of 0 bases from V and 6 bases from J, the junction contained 13 bases not matched to a gene. The CDR3 region has the DNA TGCGCCAGCAGTGAGTCGGAGTCTAGCGGGGGGGAGGCCTCCGATACGCAGTATTTT. Its protein product is CASSESESSGGEASDTQYF.

J is TRBJ1-6 and V is TRBV5-4; D is unresolved. Trimming left V 5 bases short and J 0 bases short, with 12 bases between. Germline loops: CDR1 SGHNT, CDR2 YYREEE (reference sequence). The CDR3 has 16 residues. The CDR3 sequence: CASSGGRSSYNSPLHF. DNA of the CDR3: TGTGCCAGCAGTGGAGGGAGGAGCTCCTATAATTCACCCCTCCACTTT. The whole variable domain, filled in from reference TRBV5-4 and TRBJ1-6, reads ETGVTQSPTHLIKTRGQQVTLRCSSQSGHNTVSWYQQALGQGPQFIFQYYREEENGRGNFPPRFSGLQFPNYSSELNVNALELDDSALYLCASSGGRSSYNSPLHFGNGTRLTVT.

This clone came up once. V gene TRBV28 combines with J gene TRBJ1-2; D not resolved. Germline CDR1 MDHEN, CDR2 SYDVKM. V gave up 4 bases and J gave up 0 bases, with 3 bases separating them. CDR3 length: 12 amino acids. CDR3 sequence (DNA): TGTGCCAGCAGTTCTCCTAACTATGGCTACACCTTC. Its protein product is CASSSPNYGYTF.

The table lists this clone with a count of one. The V gene is TRBV30, the J gene TRBJ1-6; no clear D gene. The CDR3 runs 11 residues. Trimming shortened V by 0 bases and J by 9 bases, and 3 bases separated the two germline ends. CDR1 and CDR2 from the germline V gene are GTSNPN and SVGIG (reference sequence). CDR3 sequence: CAWSVSSPLHF. The CDR3 DNA reads as TGTGCCTGGAGTGTTAGTTCACCCCTCCACTTT.

This chain connects TRBV18 to TRBJ2-2; weak D call: TRBD2 (5 bases). Germline V CDR1 and CDR2: KGHSH, LQKENI. CDR3 length: 16 residues. Trimming left V 3 bases short and J 1 base short, with 12 bases between. For the CDR3, the DNA is TGTGCCAGCTCACCCTGGACTCCCCTGAACACCGGGGAGCTGTTTTTT. It codes for CASSPWTPLNTGELFF. The full variable domain, completed using reference TRBV18 and TRBJ2-2, is NAGVMQNPRHLVRRRGQEARLRCSPMKGHSHVYWYRQLPEEGLKFMVYLQKENIIDESGMPKERFSAEFPKEGPSILRIQQVVRGDSAAYFCASSPWTPLNTGELFFGEGSRLTVL.

The chain uses TRBV7-2 and TRBJ1-2; the D gene is possibly TRBD1 (5 bases). Looked up from germline, CDR1 is SGHTA and CDR2 is FQGNSA. This CDR3 is 15 amino acids long. Trimming left V 5 bases short and J 2 bases short, with 15 bases between. CDR3 in amino acids: CASSIKGVSNYGYTF. DNA of the CDR3: TGTGCCAGCAGCATAAAAGGGGTGTCCAACTATGGCTACACCTTC.

The rearrangement uses TRBV6-1 and TRBJ2-3; 8 bases agree with TRBD1. V shed 5 bases, J shed 1 base, and the junction held 5 bases outside the gene matches. Germline V gene sequence: CDR1 MNHNS, CDR2 SASEGT. This CDR3 has 15 residues. CDR3 sequence: CASSLTGVGTDTQYF. CDR3 nucleotide sequence: TGTGCCAGCAGTTTGACAGGGGTTGGCACAGATACGCAGTATTTT.

The V call is TRBV5-1, the J call TRBJ2-2, with D maybe TRBD2 (6 bases). Trimming pared 3 bases from V and 0 bases from J, leaving 9 bases between. The CDR3 loop spans 15 amino acids. Germline V gene lookup returns CDR1 SGHRS and CDR2 YFSETQ. The CDR3 protein is CASSSLASNTGELFF. CDR3 DNA: TGCGCCAGCAGCTCACTAGCCTCGAACACCGGGGAGCTGTTTTTT.

The sample holds one count of this clone. The genes are TRBV7-8 and TRBJ2-1, with a possible D match to TRBD2 (6 bases). The CDR3 covers 16 residues. Trimming stripped 7 bases from V and 4 bases from J, with 20 bases between. Germline V gives CDR1 SGHVS, CDR2 FQNEAQ. DNA for the CDR3: TGTGCCAGCACTGCCCGGCCGGGAGAGAATTACAATGAGCAGTTCTTC. This gives the protein CASTARPGENYNEQFF.

This clone was observed a single time. The CDR3 spells CASSKAGTGSNEQFF. The CDR3 DNA follows: TGTGCCAGCAGCAAAGCCGGGACAGGGTCGAATGAGCAGTTCTTC. The chain has TRBV21-1 and TRBJ2-1; the table gives TRBD1 as D, unverified against the DNA. TRBV21-1 counts as a pseudogene. This CDR3 spans 15 amino acids.

The chain has TRBV3-1 (or the pseudogene TRBV3-2) and TRBJ2-7, with 8 bases matching TRBD2. The CDR3 sequence is 16 residues long. CDR1 is LGHDT and CDR2 is YNNKEL in the germline V gene (reference sequence). Losses at the gene ends were 4 bases for V and 2 bases for J; bases not matched to a gene: 10. CDR3 protein: CASSRQPAGGPYEQYF. The CDR3 DNA reads TGTGCCAGCAGCCGCCAACCTGCGGGAGGACCCTACGAGCAGTACTTC.

This clone was found once. This rearrangement joins TRBV3-1 (or the pseudogene TRBV3-2) to TRBJ1-5; no firm D call. Germline V gene lookup returns CDR1 LGHDT and CDR2 YNNKEL (reference sequence). The CDR3 is 14 amino acids. V was clipped by 4 bases and J by 8 bases, with 15 bases between them. Here the CDR3 reads CASSPVDMVEPQHF. CDR3 bases: TGTGCCAGCAGCCCGGTTGACATGGTGGAGCCCCAGCATTTT.